Below, 14 T cell receptor beta chains from the same sample are listed, as sequenced in a study of kidney transplant recipient with SARS-CoV-2 infection. MiXCR, run by TCRdb on the reads, gives a single entry per CDR3 protein. Found here are roughly 250,000 distinct CDR3 sequences, about 28% of them singletons; the top ten hold less than 8.5%. This specimen was a blood sample, taken at baseline and around day 110 from a kidney transplant recipient. All receptors come from a male patient in his 30s who had COVID-19 and was a kidney transplant recipient. A share of the T cells may be of graft donor origin.

This clonotype has at least ten counts. The chain is built from TRBV21-1 and TRBJ2-2; TRBD2 is taken as the D call from the table, unchecked against the DNA. TRBV21-1 represents a pseudogene. This CDR3 is 18 amino acids long. CDR3 DNA: TGTGCCAGCAGCAAACAGTCTAGCGGGAGGAATAAGGCCGGGGAGCTGTTTTTT. Translation: CASSKQSSGRNKAGELFF.

This clonotype has at least ten counts. V gene TRBV6-2 or TRBV6-3 combines with J gene TRBJ2-1, with no clear D. Germline V CDR1 and CDR2: MNHEY, SVGEGT. The ends were cut back, 2 bases at V and 5 bases at J, with 10 bases in the middle. This CDR3 spans 14 amino acids. The CDR3 is CASSYPPENNEQFF. DNA for the CDR3: TGTGCCAGCAGTTACCCCCCAGAAAACAATGAGCAGTTCTTC.

Points on this clonotype: A much larger clone differs by one base, so this may be a read error. V usage is TRBV3-1 and J usage is TRBJ2-5; D is uncertain. This CDR3 is 17 amino acids long. CDR1 LGHDT and CDR2 YNNKEL come from the germline V gene (reference sequence). The CDR3 spells CASSSNLPISFSETRYF. The CDR3 DNA is TGTGCCAGCAGCTCGAATCTTCCCATTTCTTTCTCTGAGACCCGGTACTTC.

At least ten counts were recorded for this clonotype. This chain connects TRBV5-1 to TRBJ1-1, with TRBD1 as a possible D gene (6 bases). The germline CDR1 and CDR2 sequences are SGHRS and YFSETQ. The V and J ends lost 6 bases and 1 base respectively, with 10 bases between them. The CDR3 covers 13 residues. CDR3 nucleotide sequence: TGCGCCAGCAATAAGGACAGGAACACTGAAGCTTTCTTT. This translates into CASNKDRNTEAFF.

This clonotype showed up many times. The chain combines TRBV30 with TRBJ1-2; D call uncertain. The CDR3 spans 16 residues. The V gene's germline CDR1 is GTSNPN and CDR2 SVGIG (reference sequence). V was cut by 4 bases and J by 4 bases, with 22 bases left in between. The CDR3 DNA is TGTGCCTGGATGGGTACGCGTTATAGAAAGACCTATGGCTACACCTTC. Translation: CAWMGTRYRKTYGYTF.

Comment on this clonotype: This clone may be a read error of a much larger clone one base away. The genes are TRBV20-1 and TRBJ1-6; tentatively, D is TRBD1 (5 bases). The CDR3 is 18 residues long. Germline loops: CDR1 DFQATT, CDR2 SNEGSKA (reference sequence). DNA of the CDR3: TGCAGTGCTGGAGATGAGGGCAGGGTGAGCTCCTATAATTCACCCCTCCACTTT. Amino acids: CSAGDEGRVSSYNSPLHF.

This clonotype was detected ten times or more. The chain carries TRBV3-1 and TRBJ2-2; no clear D gene. Per germline, CDR1 LGHDT and CDR2 YNNKEL (reference sequence). The CDR3 has 18 amino acids. Trimming removed 5 bases at V and 5 bases at J, with 24 bases between. The CDR3 here is CASSLLYPISDLTGELFF. CDR3 in DNA: TGTGCCAGCAGCTTACTGTATCCCATTTCAGACTTGACCGGGGAGCTGTTTTTT.

The sample holds many counts of this clonotype. The genes are TRBV13 and TRBJ2-7; 12 positions match TRBD1. V shed 5 bases, J shed 5 bases, and the junction held 7 bases outside the gene matches. The CDR3 consists of 15 residues. CDR1 PRHDT and CDR2 FYEKMQ come from the germline V gene (reference sequence). The chain's CDR3 is CASSLRDRGRHEQYF. DNA of the CDR3: TGTGCCAGCAGCCTCCGGGACAGGGGGCGCCACGAGCAGTACTTC.

This clonotype was detected ten times or more. The chain uses TRBV6-5 and TRBJ2-2; no definite D call. The CDR3 has 13 residues. Trimming left V 5 bases short and J 0 bases short, with 4 bases between. CDR1 is MNHEY, CDR2 SVGAGI, per germline. The CDR3 DNA sequence: TGTGCCAGCAGTGCCCCGAACACCGGGGAGCTGTTTTTT. Amino acids: CASSAPNTGELFF.

Note on this clonotype: A read error is possible here, since a much larger clone lies one base away. The rearrangement uses TRBV4-1 and TRBJ1-4; 9 bases are shared with TRBD1. CDR3 length equals 13 residues. Per the germline V gene, CDR1 is MGHRA and CDR2 is YSYEKL. The CDR3 loop reads CTTWDRDNEKLFF. The CDR3 bases are TGCACCACCTGGGACAGGGATAATGAAAAACTGTTTTTT.

This clonotype was observed many times. The genes are TRBV7-2 and TRBJ2-1, with 7 bases matching TRBD2. V was pared by 5 bases and J by 4 bases, with 5 bases of the junction left unmatched. CDR3 length equals 14 residues. From germline, CDR1 is SGHTA and CDR2 FQGNSA. CDR3 region: CASSPSSGYNEQFF. As DNA, the CDR3 is TGTGCCAGCAGCCCGTCTAGCGGTTACAATGAGCAGTTCTTC.

This clonotype was recorded at least ten times. This chain connects TRBV5-4 to TRBJ2-3, with 8 bases identical to TRBD2. This CDR3 region has 15 residues. V lost 3 bases, J lost 4 bases, and 7 bases stayed unmatched. CDR1 SGHNT and CDR2 YYREEE come from the germline V gene (reference sequence). The CDR3 is CASSYAGGSSDTQYF. The CDR3, as DNA: TGTGCCAGCAGCTATGCGGGAGGTTCATCAGATACGCAGTATTTT.

This clonotype came up a few times. The V call is TRBV21-1, the J call TRBJ1-1; the D segment call TRBD1 is taken from the table without a DNA check. TRBV21-1 is a listed pseudogene. The CDR3 covers 17 residues. The CDR3 coding sequence is TGTGCCAGCAGCAACTTCCGACAGGCCTTTATGAACACTGAAGCTTTCTTT. Translating gives CASSNFRQAFMNTEAFF.

Points on this clonotype: This clone may be a read error of a much larger clone one base away. The chain joins TRBV7-2 to TRBJ1-6; 8 bases fit TRBD1. From germline, CDR1 is SGHTA and CDR2 FQGNSA. The CDR3 is 15 amino acids. In DNA, the CDR3 is TGTGCCAGCAGCATTGGACAGGGTGATAATTTACCCCTCCACTTT. Residues: CASSIGQGDNLPLHF.